The clone carrying this T cell receptor beta chain has at least ten counts. Genomic DNA, serving as template, underwent TCR beta VDJ and CDR3 profiling. TCRdb reprocessed the reads with MiXCR, giving one entry per CDR3 protein. The profile shows around 140,000 distinct CDR3 sequences, roughly two fifths of them singletons. The entry originates in a study of CD8+CD57+ T cells in acquired aplastic anemia. The sample comprised sorted CD4+, CD8+, or CD8+CD57+ T cells (not recorded which) from PBMCs. The source of this sequence is a human donor in good health, serving as a control.

The CDR3: CSALRMGNEQYF. Written as DNA, the CDR3 is TGCAGTGCTCTACGGATGGGGAACGAGCAGTACTTC. This chain joins TRBV20-1 and TRBJ2-7; D unresolved. Deletions cut 5 bases from V and 5 bases from J, with 13 bases between. Germline-derived CDR1 and CDR2 are DFQATT and SNEGSKA (reference sequence). This CDR3 spans 12 amino acids.